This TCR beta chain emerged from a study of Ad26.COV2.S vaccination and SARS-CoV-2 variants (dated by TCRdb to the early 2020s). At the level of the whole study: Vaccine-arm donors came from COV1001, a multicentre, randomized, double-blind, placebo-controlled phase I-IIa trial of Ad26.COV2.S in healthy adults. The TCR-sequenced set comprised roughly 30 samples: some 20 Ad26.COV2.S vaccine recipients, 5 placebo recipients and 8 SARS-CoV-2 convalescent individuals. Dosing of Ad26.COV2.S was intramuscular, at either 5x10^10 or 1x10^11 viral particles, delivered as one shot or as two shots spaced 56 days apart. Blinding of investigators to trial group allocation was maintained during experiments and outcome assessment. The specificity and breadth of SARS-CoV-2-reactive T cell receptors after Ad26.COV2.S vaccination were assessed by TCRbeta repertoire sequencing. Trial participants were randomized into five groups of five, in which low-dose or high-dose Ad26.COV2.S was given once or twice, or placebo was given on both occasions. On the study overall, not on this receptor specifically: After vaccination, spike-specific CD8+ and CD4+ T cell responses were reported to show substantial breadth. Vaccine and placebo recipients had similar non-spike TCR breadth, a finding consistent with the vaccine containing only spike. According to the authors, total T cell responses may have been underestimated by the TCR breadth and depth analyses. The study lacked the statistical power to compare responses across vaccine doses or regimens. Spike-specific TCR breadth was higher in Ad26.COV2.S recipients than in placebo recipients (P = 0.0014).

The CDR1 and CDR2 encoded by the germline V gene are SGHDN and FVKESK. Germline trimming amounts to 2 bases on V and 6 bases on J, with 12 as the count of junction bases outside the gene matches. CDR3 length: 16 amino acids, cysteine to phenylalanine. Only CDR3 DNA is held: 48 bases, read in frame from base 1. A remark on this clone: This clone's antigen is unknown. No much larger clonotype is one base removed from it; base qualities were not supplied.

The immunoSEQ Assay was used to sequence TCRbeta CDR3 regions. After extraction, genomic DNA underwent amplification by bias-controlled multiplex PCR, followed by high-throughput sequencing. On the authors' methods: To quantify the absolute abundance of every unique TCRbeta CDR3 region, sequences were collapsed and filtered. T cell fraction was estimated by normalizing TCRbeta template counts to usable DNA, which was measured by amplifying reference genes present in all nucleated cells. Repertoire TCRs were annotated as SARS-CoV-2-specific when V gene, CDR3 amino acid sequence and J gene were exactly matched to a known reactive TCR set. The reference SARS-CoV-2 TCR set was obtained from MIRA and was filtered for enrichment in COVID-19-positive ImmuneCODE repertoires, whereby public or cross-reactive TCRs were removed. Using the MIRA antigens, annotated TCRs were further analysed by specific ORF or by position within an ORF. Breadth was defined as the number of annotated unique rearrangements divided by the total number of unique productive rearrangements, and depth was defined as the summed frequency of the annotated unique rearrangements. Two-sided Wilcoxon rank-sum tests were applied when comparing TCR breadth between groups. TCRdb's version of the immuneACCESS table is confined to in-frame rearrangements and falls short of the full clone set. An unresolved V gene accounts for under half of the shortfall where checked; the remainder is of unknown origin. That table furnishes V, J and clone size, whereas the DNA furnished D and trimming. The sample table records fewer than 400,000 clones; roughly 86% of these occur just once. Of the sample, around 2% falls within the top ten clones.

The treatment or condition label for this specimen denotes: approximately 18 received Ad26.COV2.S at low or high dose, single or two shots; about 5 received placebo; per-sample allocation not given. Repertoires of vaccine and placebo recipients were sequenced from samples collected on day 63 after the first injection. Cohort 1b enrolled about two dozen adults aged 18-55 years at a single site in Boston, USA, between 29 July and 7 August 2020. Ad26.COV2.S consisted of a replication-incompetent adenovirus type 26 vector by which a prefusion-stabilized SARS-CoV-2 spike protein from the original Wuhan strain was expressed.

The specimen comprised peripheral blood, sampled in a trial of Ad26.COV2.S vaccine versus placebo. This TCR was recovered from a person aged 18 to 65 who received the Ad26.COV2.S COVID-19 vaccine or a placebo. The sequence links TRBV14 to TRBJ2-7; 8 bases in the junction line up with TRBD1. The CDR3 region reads CASSQLSGTGRAEQYF. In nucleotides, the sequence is TGTGCCAGCAGCCAATTATCAGGGACAGGTCGCGCCGAGCAGTACTTC.